Included here is one T cell receptor (beta chain) sequence, with context. Its target antigen remains unknown. The record has no base qualities; no much larger clone is one base away. This specimen belongs to a study of T cell responses to AZD1222 COVID-19 vaccine (dated by TCRdb to 2020 to 2023). For context, the study as a whole: AZD1222 recipients whose second dose came at about 4 weeks and those whose second dose came at about 12 weeks were combined into one group, since spike-specific TCR depth and breadth did not differ between the two schedules. TCR sequencing was performed for roughly 250 trial participants, of whom 200 to 210 were given two doses of AZD1222 and some 26 were given two doses of MenACWY control vaccine. Enrollment into the trials was organized by age into subgroups of 18-55, 56-69 and 70-plus years, and those subgroups contained about 160, 30 and 59 TCR-sequenced participants, respectively. The investigation overall reported the following: Conclusions about previously exposed vaccinees are limited, since just a handful of AZD1222 recipients were seropositive for SARS-CoV-2 at baseline. Epitopes outside the regions mutated in the B.1.351 and B.1.1.7 variants were reportedly recognized by nearly half of the unique spike-specific TCRs. The 56-69-year group was small, and its depth increase did not reach significance, likely because of low power. Spike-specific TCR breadth and depth rose significantly after two AZD1222 doses compared with day 0 and with MenACWY recipients. Because no samples from the day 14 peak response were available, repertoires could be characterized only after the peak T cell response. Most participants were white British and females outnumbered males, and the authors suggested that clonal diversity may have been underestimated. CD4 TCRs associated with the vaccine covered the entire spike protein, and the dominant responses were in regions 160-218 and 743-854.

The germline V gene gives CDR1 as SGHRS and CDR2 as YFSETQ. Germline trimming amounts to 5 bases on V and 2 bases on J, with 3 as the count of junction bases outside the gene matches. The CDR3, cysteine through phenylalanine, is 13 amino acids long. Only CDR3 DNA remains: 39 bases, in frame from the first base. The CDR3 regions of human TCRbeta chains were analyzed by immunosequencing. Turning to the authors' computational methods: TCRs in the repertoires were compared against a reference library of SARS-CoV-2-specific TCRs that had been generated with the MIRA antigen-specificity platform. Breadth was defined as the fraction of unique TCRs that were SARS-CoV-2-associated, and depth was defined as the fraction of total T cells that were SARS-CoV-2-associated. Using the MIRA data, each spike-specific TCR was assigned both to the spike region to which the TCR was reactive and to a CD4 or CD8 class. Log10-transformed breadth and depth values were compared by one-way ANOVA with Sidak's multiple comparisons tests. Not all clones reach the TCRdb copy of this immuneACCESS table, which keeps in-frame sequences only. Checked studies attribute under half of the gap to unresolved V genes and leave the rest unexplained. That table supplies the V and J calls and clone size; D and trimming were determined from the DNA. Recorded for this sample are 95,000 to 150,000 clones; roughly 89% of them occurred a single time. The ten largest clonotypes hold roughly 4.1% of the sample.

The time point label, read with the paper, signifies: baseline before first vaccination. Vaccinee samples were obtained from the UK trials COV001 and COV002, which included a single-blind randomized controlled phase 2/3 trial of AZD1222 (ChAdOx1 nCoV-19) in healthy adults. For TCRbeta chain sequencing, PBMC samples were collected from trial participants at day 0 and at day 28 after the second dose. The specimen was peripheral blood, collected on day 0 of AZD1222 vaccination. The rearrangement joined TRBV5-1 to TRBJ1-1; 7 nucleotides in the junction match TRBD1. This sequence originates from an adult in good health. The DNA sequence reads TGCGCCAGCAGTGGAGGGGGCAACACTGAAGCTTTCTTT. Its translation is CASSGGGNTEAFF.